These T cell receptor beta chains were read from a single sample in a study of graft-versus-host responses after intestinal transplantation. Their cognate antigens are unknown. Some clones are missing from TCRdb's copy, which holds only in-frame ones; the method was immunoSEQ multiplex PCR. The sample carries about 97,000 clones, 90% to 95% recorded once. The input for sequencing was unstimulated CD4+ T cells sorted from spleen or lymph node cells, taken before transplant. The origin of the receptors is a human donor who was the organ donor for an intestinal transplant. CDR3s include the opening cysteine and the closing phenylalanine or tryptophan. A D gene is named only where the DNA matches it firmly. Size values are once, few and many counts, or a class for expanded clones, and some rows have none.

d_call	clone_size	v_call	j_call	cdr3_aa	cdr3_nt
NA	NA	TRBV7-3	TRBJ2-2	CASSLLAYTGELFF	TGTGCCAGCAGCTTACTGGCCTACACCGGGGAGCTGTTTTTT
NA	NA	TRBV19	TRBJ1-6	CASNTRFGEWGRNSPLHF	TGTGCCAGTAATACCCGCTTCGGGGAGTGGGGAAGGAATTCACCCCTCCACTTT
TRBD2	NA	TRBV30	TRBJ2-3	CAWTPGLAGQSTDTQYF	TGTGCCTGGACCCCGGGACTAGCGGGGCAGAGCACAGATACGCAGTATTTT
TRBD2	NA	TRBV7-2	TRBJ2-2	CASTPGTINTGELFF	TGTGCCAGCACCCCCGGGACTATTAACACCGGGGAGCTGTTTTTT
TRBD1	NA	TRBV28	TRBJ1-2	CASSLPDRPLYGYTF	TGTGCCAGCAGCCTCCCGGACAGGCCCCTCTATGGCTACACCTTC
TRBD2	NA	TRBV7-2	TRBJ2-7	CASSSGRGGREQYF	TGTGCCAGCAGCTCTGGACGGGGGGGCCGCGAGCAGTACTTC
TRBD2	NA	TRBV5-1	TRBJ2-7	CASSTLAGGSMGEQYF	TGCGCCAGCAGCACACTAGCGGGGGGGTCCATGGGCGAGCAGTACTTC
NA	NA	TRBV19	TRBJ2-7	CASSIGQAGEQYF	TGTGCCAGTAGTATAGGGCAGGCTGGCGAGCAGTACTTC
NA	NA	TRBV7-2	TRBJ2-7	CASSFRDKSYEQYF	TGTGCCAGCAGCTTCCGGGACAAATCCTACGAGCAGTACTTC
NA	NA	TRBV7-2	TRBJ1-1	CASSPVGSHLNQGAFF	TGTGCCAGCAGCCCCGTCGGCAGTCACCTTAACCAGGGGGCTTTCTTT
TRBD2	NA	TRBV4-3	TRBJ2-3	CASSQERASGGATDTQYF	TGCGCCAGCAGCCAAGAGCGGGCTAGCGGGGGGGCTACAGATACGCAGTATTTT
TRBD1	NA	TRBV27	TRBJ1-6	CASRPDRAPSYNSPLHF	TGTGCCAGCAGACCCGACAGGGCCCCCTCCTATAATTCACCCCTCCACTTT
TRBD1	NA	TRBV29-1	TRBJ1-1	CSADRVGTEAFF	TGCAGCGCCGACAGGGTCGGCACTGAAGCTTTCTTT
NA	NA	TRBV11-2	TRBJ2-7	CASSPDGRLPSYEQYF	TGTGCCAGCAGCCCCGATGGGAGGCTGCCCTCCTACGAGCAGTACTTC
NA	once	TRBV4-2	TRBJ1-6	CASSQDWMRAAFGSPLHF	TGTGCCAGCAGCCAAGATTGGATGCGGGCCGCGTTTGGTTCACCCCTCCACTTT
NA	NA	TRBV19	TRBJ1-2	CASLLLRAGRPGYTF	TGTGCCAGTCTCCTCTTGAGGGCAGGCAGACCGGGCTACACCTTC
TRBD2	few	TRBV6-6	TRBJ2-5	CASSYGGGETQYF	TGTGCCAGCAGTTACGGCGGGGGAGAGACCCAGTACTTC
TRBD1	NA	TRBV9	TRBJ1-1	CASSVTGTGGTEAFF	TGTGCCAGCAGCGTAACCGGGACAGGGGGCACTGAAGCTTTCTTT
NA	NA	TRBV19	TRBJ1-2	CASSTPSRGYGYTF	TGTGCCAGTAGTACTCCCTCAAGAGGCTATGGCTACACCTTC
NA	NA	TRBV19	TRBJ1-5	CASSTRSGPQHF	TGTGCCAGTAGTACCCGATCCGGGCCCCAGCATTTT
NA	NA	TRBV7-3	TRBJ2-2	CASSPYLNTGELFF	TGTGCCAGCAGCCCCTACTTGAACACCGGGGAGCTGTTTTTT
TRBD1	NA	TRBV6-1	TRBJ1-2	CASRPGQGRDGYTF	TGTGCCAGCAGGCCGGGACAGGGAAGGGATGGCTACACCTTC
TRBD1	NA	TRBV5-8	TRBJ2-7	CASSFTGTGTYEQYF	TGTGCCAGCAGCTTTACCGGGACAGGAACCTACGAGCAGTACTTC
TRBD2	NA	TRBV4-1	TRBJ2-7	CASSQLAGVPYEQYF	TGCGCCAGCAGCCAGTTAGCGGGGGTCCCCTACGAGCAGTACTTC
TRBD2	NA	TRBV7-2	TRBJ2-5	CASSLGPSGGETQYF	TGTGCCAGCAGCTTAGGTCCTAGCGGGGGGGAGACCCAGTACTTC
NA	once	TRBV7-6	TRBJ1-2	CASSLGVTGLNGYTF	TGTGCCAGCAGCTTAGGGGTGACAGGTTTGAATGGCTACACCTTC
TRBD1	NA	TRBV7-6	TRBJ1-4	CASTPTGGTNEKLFF	TGTGCCAGCACCCCCACAGGGGGGACTAATGAAAAACTGTTTTTT
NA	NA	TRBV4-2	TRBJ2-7	CASSQAPMSGSYEQYF	TGTGCCAGCAGCCAAGCCCCTATGAGCGGGTCCTACGAGCAGTACTTC
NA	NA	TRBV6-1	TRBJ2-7	CAGSIGVAYEQYF	TGTGCCGGGTCCATAGGGGTGGCCTACGAGCAGTACTTC
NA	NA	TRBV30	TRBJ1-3	CAWTPGFGSGNTIYF	TGTGCCTGGACCCCGGGGTTTGGGTCTGGAAACACCATATATTTT
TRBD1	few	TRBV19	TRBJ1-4	CASSVDRLNEKLFF	TGTGCCAGTAGCGTGGACAGGCTTAATGAAAAACTGTTTTTT
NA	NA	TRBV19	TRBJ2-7	CASSPNDRFQAIYEQYF	TGTGCCAGTAGTCCCAATGACAGGTTCCAGGCTATTTACGAGCAGTACTTC
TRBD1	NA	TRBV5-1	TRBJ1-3	CASSVTGSGNTIYF	TGCGCCAGCAGCGTGACAGGGTCCGGAAACACCATATATTTT